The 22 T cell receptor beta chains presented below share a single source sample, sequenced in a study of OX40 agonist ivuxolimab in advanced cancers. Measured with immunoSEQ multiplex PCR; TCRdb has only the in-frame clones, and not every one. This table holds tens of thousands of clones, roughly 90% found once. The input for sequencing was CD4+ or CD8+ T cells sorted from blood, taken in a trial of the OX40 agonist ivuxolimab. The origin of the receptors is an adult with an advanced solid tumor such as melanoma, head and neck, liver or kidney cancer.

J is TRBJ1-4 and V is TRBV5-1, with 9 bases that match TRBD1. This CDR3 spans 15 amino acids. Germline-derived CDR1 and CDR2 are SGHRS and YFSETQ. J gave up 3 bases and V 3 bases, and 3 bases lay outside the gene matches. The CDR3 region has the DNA TGCGCCAGCAGCTGGGGACAGGGCCCTAATGAAAAACTGTTTTTT. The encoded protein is CASSWGQGPNEKLFF.

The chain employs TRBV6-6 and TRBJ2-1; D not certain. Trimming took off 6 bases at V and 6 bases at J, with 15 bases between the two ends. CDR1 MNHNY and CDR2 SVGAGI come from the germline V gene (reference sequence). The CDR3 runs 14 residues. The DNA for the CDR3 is TGTGCCAGCAGCCCCGGTCGGGTCAGCAATGAGCAGTTCTTC. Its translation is CASSPGRVSNEQFF.

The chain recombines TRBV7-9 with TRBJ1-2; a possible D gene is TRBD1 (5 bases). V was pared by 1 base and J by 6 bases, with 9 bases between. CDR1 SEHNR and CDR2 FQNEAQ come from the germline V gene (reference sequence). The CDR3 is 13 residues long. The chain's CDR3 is CASSLVTANGYTF. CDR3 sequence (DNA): TGTGCCAGCAGCTTAGTGACAGCAAATGGCTACACCTTC.

This CDR3 is CASSLAQNTEAFF. The DNA for the CDR3 is TGTGCCAGCAGCTTAGCGCAGAACACTGAAGCTTTCTTT. The chain recombines TRBV11-1 with TRBJ1-1; D is undetermined. Germline assignment: CDR1 SGHAT and CDR2 FQDESV (reference sequence). The ends were cut back, 0 bases at V and 1 base at J, with 3 bases in the middle. The CDR3 covers 13 residues. The full variable domain, rest sourced from reference TRBV11-1 and TRBJ1-1, is EAEVAQSPRYKITEKSQAVAFWCDPISGHATLYWYRQILGQGPELLVQFQDESVVDDSQLPKDRFSAERLKGVDSTLKIQPAELGDSAMYLCASSLAQNTEAFFGQGTRLTVV.

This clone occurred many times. CDR3 region: CASSPRTGGNGYTF. The CDR3 DNA sequence: TGCGCCAGCAGCCCGAGGACAGGGGGCAATGGCTACACCTTC. V usage is TRBV5-1 and J usage is TRBJ1-2, with 11 bases that match TRBD1. This CDR3 has 14 residues. The trim removed 4 bases at V and 6 bases at J, leaving 5 bases unmatched. The germline V gene has CDR1 SGHRS and CDR2 YFSETQ. Full variable domain (remainder filled in from reference TRBV5-1 and TRBJ1-2): KAGVTQTPRYLIKTRGQQVTLSCSPISGHRSVSWYQQTPGQGLQFLFEYFSETQRNKGNFPGRFSGRQFSNSRSEMNVSTLELGDSALYLCASSPRTGGNGYTFGSGTRLTVV.

The CDR3 reads CASSLEGLRPDTQYF. CDR3 coding DNA: TGTGCCAGCAGCTTAGAGGGACTACGTCCAGATACGCAGTATTTT. This chain links TRBV11-2 with TRBJ2-3; 7 nucleotides line up with TRBD2. The J segment lost 4 bases and the V segment lost 0 bases, leaving 4 bases of the junction unmatched. This CDR3 contains 15 residues. Germline assignment: CDR1 SGHAT and CDR2 FQNNGV.

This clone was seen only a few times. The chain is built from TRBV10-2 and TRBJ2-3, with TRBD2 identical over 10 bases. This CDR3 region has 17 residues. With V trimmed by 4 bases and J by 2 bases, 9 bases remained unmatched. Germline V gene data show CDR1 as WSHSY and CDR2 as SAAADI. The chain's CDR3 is CASSAARLAGATDTQYF. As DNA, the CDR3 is TGCGCCAGCAGTGCAGCTCGGCTAGCGGGGGCCACAGATACGCAGTATTTT.

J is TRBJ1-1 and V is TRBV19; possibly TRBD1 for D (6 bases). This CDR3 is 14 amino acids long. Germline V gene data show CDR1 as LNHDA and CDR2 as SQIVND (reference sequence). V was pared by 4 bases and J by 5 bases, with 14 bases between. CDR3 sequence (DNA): TGTGCCAGTAGTAAACAGGGTCTGAGTACTGAAGCTTTCTTT. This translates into CASSKQGLSTEAFF.

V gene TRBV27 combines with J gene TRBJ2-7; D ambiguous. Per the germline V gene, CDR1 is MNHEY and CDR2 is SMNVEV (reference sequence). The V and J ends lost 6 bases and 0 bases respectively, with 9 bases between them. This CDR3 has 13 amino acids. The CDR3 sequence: CASSKVSSYEQYF. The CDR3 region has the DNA TGTGCCAGCAGCAAAGTAAGCTCCTACGAGCAGTACTTC.

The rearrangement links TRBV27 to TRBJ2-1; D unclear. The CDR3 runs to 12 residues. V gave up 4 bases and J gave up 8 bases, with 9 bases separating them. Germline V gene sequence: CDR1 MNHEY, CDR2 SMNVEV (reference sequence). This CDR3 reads CASSSLTDEQFF. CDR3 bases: TGTGCCAGCAGTTCTCTGACCGATGAGCAGTTCTTC.

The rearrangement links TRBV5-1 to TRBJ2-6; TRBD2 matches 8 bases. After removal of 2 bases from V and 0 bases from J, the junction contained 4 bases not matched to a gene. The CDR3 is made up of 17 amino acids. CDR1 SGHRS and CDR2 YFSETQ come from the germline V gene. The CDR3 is CASSLTSGLSGANVLTF. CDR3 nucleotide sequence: TGCGCCAGCAGCTTAACTAGCGGACTCTCTGGGGCCAACGTCCTGACTTTC.

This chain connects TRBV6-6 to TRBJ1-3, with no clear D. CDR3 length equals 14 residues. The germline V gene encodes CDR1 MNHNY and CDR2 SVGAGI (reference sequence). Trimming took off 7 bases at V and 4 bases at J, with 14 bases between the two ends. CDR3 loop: CASMVGRTGNTIYF. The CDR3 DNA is TGTGCCAGCATGGTAGGGAGGACGGGAAACACCATATATTTT.

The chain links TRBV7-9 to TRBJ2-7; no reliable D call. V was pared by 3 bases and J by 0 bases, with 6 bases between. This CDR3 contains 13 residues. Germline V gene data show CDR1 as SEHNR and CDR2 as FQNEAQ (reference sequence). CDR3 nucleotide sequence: TGTGCCAGCAGCTTCGGAAGCTCCTACGAGCAGTACTTC. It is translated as CASSFGSSYEQYF.

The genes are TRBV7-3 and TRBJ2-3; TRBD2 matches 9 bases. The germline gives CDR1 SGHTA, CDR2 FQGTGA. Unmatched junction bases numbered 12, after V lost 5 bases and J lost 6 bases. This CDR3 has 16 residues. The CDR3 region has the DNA TGTGCCAGCAGCCCCGGTAATAGCGGGGGAATGGATACGCAGTATTTT. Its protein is CASSPGNSGGMDTQYF.

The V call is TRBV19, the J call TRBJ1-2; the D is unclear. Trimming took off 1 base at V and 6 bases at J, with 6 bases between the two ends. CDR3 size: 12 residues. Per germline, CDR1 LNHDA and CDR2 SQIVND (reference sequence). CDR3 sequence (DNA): TGTGCCAGTAGTATAGGGGAGGATGGCTACACCTTC. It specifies CASSIGEDGYTF.

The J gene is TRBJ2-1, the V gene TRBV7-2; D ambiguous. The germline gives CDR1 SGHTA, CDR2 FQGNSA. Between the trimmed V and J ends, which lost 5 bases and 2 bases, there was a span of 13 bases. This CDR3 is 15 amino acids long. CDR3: CASSPPGGTYNEQFF. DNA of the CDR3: TGTGCCAGCAGCCCCCCTGGCGGAACCTACAATGAGCAGTTCTTC. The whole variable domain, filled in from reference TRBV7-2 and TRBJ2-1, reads GAGVSQSPSNKVTEKGKDVELRCDPISGHTALYWYRQSLGQGLEFLIYFQGNSAPDKSGLPSDRFSAERTGGSVSTLTIQRTQQEDSAVYLCASSPPGGTYNEQFFGPGTRLTVL.

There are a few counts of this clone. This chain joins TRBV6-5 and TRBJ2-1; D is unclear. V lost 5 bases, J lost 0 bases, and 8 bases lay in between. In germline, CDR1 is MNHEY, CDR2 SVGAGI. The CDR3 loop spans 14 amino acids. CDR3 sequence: CASSKSSSYNEQFF. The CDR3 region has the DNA TGTGCCAGCAGTAAGTCTAGCTCCTACAATGAGCAGTTCTTC.

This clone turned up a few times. The CDR3 region has the DNA TGTGCCAGCAGTCAGGAGAACTATGGCTACACCTTC. This gives the protein CASSQENYGYTF. The chain joins TRBV2 to TRBJ1-2, with D uncertain. The ends were cut back, 5 bases at V and 2 bases at J, with 6 bases in the middle. This CDR3 contains 12 residues. CDR1 and CDR2 from the germline V gene are SNHLY and FYNNEI.

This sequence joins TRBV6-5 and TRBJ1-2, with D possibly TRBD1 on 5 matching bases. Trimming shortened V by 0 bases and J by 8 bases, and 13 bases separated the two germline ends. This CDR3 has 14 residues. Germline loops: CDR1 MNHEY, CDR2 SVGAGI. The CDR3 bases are TGTGCCAGCAGTTACTCGAAAGGGACGGGGGGCTACACCTTC. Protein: CASSYSKGTGGYTF.

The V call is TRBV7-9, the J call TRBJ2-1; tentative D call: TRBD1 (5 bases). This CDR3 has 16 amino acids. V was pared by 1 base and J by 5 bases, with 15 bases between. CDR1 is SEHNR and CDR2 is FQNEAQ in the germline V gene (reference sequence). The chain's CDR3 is CASSLGTTVMNNEQFF. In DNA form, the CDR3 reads TGTGCCAGCAGCTTAGGGACAACGGTCATGAACAATGAGCAGTTCTTC.

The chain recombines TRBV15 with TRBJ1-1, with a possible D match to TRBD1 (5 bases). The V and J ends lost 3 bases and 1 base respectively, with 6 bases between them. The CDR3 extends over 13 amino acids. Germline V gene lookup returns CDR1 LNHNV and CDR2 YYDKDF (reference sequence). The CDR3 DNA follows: TGTGCCACCAGCAGGGGGACGAACACTGAAGCTTTCTTT. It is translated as CATSRGTNTEAFF.

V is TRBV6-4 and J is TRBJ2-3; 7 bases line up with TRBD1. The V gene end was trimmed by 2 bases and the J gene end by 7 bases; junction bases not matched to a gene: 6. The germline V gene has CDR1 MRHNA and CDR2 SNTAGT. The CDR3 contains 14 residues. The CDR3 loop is CASSDTDRAHTQYF. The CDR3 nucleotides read TGTGCCAGCAGTGACACCGACAGGGCTCATACGCAGTATTTT.